These T cell receptor beta chains were read from a single sample in a study of cytomegalovirus exposure and HLA in healthy donors. Assay: immunoSEQ multiplex PCR; the TCRdb copy retains only in-frame clones and omits some. This table holds approximately 190,000 clones, roughly 80% found once. The sample comprised PBMCs. The receptors come from a middle-aged man in good health and CMV-seropositive. Both conserved end residues are part of each CDR3. The D gene is left open where the match is weak. The listing skips clone size in some rows; elsewhere it reads once, few, many or a size class.

>.|TRBV13|TRBJ1-1|.
CASSFRGANTEAFF
TGTGCCAGCAGCTTCCGGGGGGCGAACACTGAAGCTTTCTTT
>TRBD2|TRBV28|TRBJ2-5|.
CASSSLAATFQETQYF
TGTGCCAGCAGTTCGCTAGCGGCAACCTTCCAAGAGACCCAGTACTTC
>.|TRBV5-1|TRBJ1-1|.
CANLPQGVGTEAFF
TGCGCCAACCTGCCCCAGGGTGTGGGAACTGAAGCTTTCTTT
>TRBD1|TRBV19|TRBJ2-1|few
CASSLDRGSYNEQFF
TGTGCCAGTAGCCTGGACAGGGGGTCCTACAATGAGCAGTTCTTC
>.|TRBV30|TRBJ1-2|.
CAWSLGAGSYGYTF
TGTGCCTGGAGTTTGGGGGCCGGATCCTATGGCTACACCTTC
>TRBD1|TRBV9|TRBJ1-2|.
CASSVGGTGLPYGYTF
TGTGCCAGCAGCGTAGGTGGGACAGGGCTCCCCTATGGCTACACCTTC
>.|TRBV20-1|TRBJ2-7|.
CSAGFTYEQYF
TGCAGTGCCGGTTTTACCTACGAGCAGTACTTC
>.|TRBV11-2|TRBJ2-5|.
CASSPLGQFEETQYF
TGTGCCAGCAGCCCTCTTGGACAGTTCGAAGAGACCCAGTACTTC
>.|TRBV29-1|TRBJ2-1|.
CSVVRSSYNEQFF
TGCAGCGTTGTTAGGAGCTCCTACAATGAGCAGTTCTTC
>TRBD1|TRBV6-5|TRBJ1-2|.
CASTPGQNYGYTF
TGTGCCAGCACTCCGGGACAGAACTATGGCTACACCTTC
>.|TRBV5-1|TRBJ1-1|few
CASSLAVRGTEAFF
TGCGCCAGCAGCTTGGCCGTGCGAGGGACTGAAGCTTTCTTT
>.|TRBV7-2|TRBJ1-2|.
CASSLGGPNYGYTF
TGTGCCAGCAGCTTAGGGGGCCCGAACTATGGCTACACCTTC
>TRBD1|TRBV9|TRBJ2-7|.
CASSGSGTGISYEQYF
TGTGCCAGCAGCGGATCCGGGACAGGGATCTCCTACGAGCAGTACTTC
>.|TRBV6-5|TRBJ1-5|once
CASSYTGSGNQPQHF
TGTGCCAGCAGTTATACCGGGTCAGGCAATCAGCCCCAGCATTTT
>TRBD2|TRBV28|TRBJ2-2|.
CASKGGGVGGELFF
TGTGCCAGCAAAGGCGGGGGGGTTGGCGGGGAGCTGTTTTTT
>.|TRBV10-3|TRBJ1-1|.
CAISESSEAFF
TGTGCCATCAGTGAGTCGAGTGAAGCTTTCTTT
>.|TRBV6-6|TRBJ1-2|.
CASIQTGLLHYGYTF
TGTGCCAGCATCCAGACAGGACTGCTCCACTATGGCTACACCTTC
>.|TRBV15|TRBJ1-2|.
CATSRDRGSYGYTF
TGTGCCACCAGCAGAGATCGAGGGAGTTATGGCTACACCTTC
>.|TRBV6-1|TRBJ2-7|few
CASRPGFRGYEQYF
TGTGCCAGCAGACCGGGTTTTAGGGGCTACGAGCAGTACTTC
>TRBD2|TRBV5-1|TRBJ2-1|.
CASSSGTSGGNEQFF
TGCGCCAGCAGCTCCGGGACTAGCGGGGGGAATGAGCAGTTCTTC
>TRBD1|TRBV12-5|TRBJ2-3|once
CASGLVIGTGIDTQYF
TGTGCTAGTGGTTTGGTAATCGGGACAGGGATAGATACGCAGTATTTT
>TRBD2|TRBV19|TRBJ2-7|.
CASSLVAGASYEQYF
TGTGCCAGTAGTTTGGTAGCGGGGGCCTCCTACGAGCAGTACTTC